This note documents a single T cell receptor (beta chain) sequence. These data are taken from a study of T cell changes during pregnancy in multiple sclerosis. Only in-frame clones appear in the TCRdb table, and some are missing; sequencing was by immunoSEQ multiplex PCR. The sample consists of over 55,000 clones, roughly 93% of them appearing once. The V gene lost 7 bases and the J gene lost 9 bases, with 16 bases spanning the gap. The CDR3 consists of 13 residues. Germline lookup yields CDR1 LNHDA and CDR2 SQIVND (reference sequence). The clonotype originates from a female donor with multiple sclerosis, enrolled in a pregnancy study. The J gene is TRBJ2-1, the V gene TRBV19; tentatively, D is TRBD2 (6 bases). Sequences were derived from peripheral blood, sampled after pregnancy. The CDR3 spells CASMDGRSGEQFF. The CDR3 nucleotides are TGTGCCAGTATGGACGGGAGATCGGGTGAGCAGTTCTTC.